This entry is about one T cell receptor beta chain. Antigen unknown. Trimming took off 8 bases at V and 4 bases at J, with 11 bases between the two ends. CDR1 is MDHEN, CDR2 SYDVKM, per germline. The CDR3 loop spans 12 amino acids. This sample is drawn from a study of Ad26.COV2.S vaccination and SARS-CoV-2 variants. Study in general: Trial arm assignment for the donor was COV1001 Ad26.COV2.S. Points from the study as a whole: Analyses that measured TCR breadth and depth may have underestimated total T cell responses.

The treatment: 15 to 20 received Ad26.COV2.S at low or high dose, single or two shots; 5 received placebo; per-sample allocation not given. On day 63 after the first injection, vaccine and placebo recipients gave samples. Sequencing was performed with immunoSEQ multiplex PCR; in TCRdb, only in-frame clones are kept and a portion is missing. The repertoire holds 410,000 or so clones, with more than 80% as singletons. The input for sequencing was peripheral blood, taken in a trial of Ad26.COV2.S vaccine versus placebo. The chain recombines TRBV28 with TRBJ1-2; TRBD1 might be the D (6 bases). The receptor was isolated from a person between 18 and 65 years old who received the Ad26.COV2.S COVID-19 vaccine or a placebo. The CDR3 sequence: CASLQGGYGYTF. DNA of the CDR3: TGTGCCAGCTTACAGGGTGGCTATGGCTACACCTTC.